These T cell receptor beta chains were read from a single sample in a study of blood T cell repertoires in COVID-19. The repertoire was sequenced with immunoSEQ multiplex PCR; TCRdb's copy has only in-frame clones and lacks some. There are roughly 69,000 clones in the sample; 70% to 85% occur only once, and 13% lies in the top ten. The material sequenced was peripheral blood. These receptors were obtained from a man between 45 and 60 years old with COVID-19, enrolled during active disease. Each CDR3 is given with its conserved first and last residue. Each record gives: V gene, J gene, clone size, CDR3 protein. Rows give clone size only sometimes, using once, few, many, or a class for an expanded clone.

v_call: TRBV3-1/TRBV3-2; j_call: TRBJ2-3; clone_size: .; cdr3_aa: CASSHGTGMTDTQYF
v_call: TRBV3-1/TRBV3-2; j_call: TRBJ2-5; clone_size: .; cdr3_aa: CASSQSSGGPFGYF
v_call: TRBV9; j_call: TRBJ2-2; clone_size: .; cdr3_aa: CASSVLNSGSANTGELFF
v_call: TRBV4-1; j_call: TRBJ2-7; clone_size: .; cdr3_aa: CASSRGHSSSYEQYF
v_call: TRBV30; j_call: TRBJ1-6; clone_size: .; cdr3_aa: CARTDSPNSPLHF
v_call: TRBV11-1; j_call: TRBJ2-3; clone_size: .; cdr3_aa: CASSQIDRGDTQYF
v_call: TRBV5-1; j_call: TRBJ1-2; clone_size: .; cdr3_aa: CASSRGTQQDYGYTF
v_call: TRBV5-6; j_call: TRBJ1-1; clone_size: .; cdr3_aa: CASSLDRGSTEAFF
v_call: TRBV19; j_call: TRBJ1-1; clone_size: once; cdr3_aa: CASREQGNAEAFF
v_call: TRBV4-3; j_call: TRBJ2-5; clone_size: .; cdr3_aa: CASSQDQGAGETQYF
v_call: TRBV28; j_call: TRBJ2-5; clone_size: .; cdr3_aa: CASRPGATQETQYF
v_call: TRBV29-1; j_call: TRBJ2-7; clone_size: once; cdr3_aa: CSVLTALREQYF
v_call: TRBV12-3/TRBV12-4; j_call: TRBJ2-7; clone_size: .; cdr3_aa: CASSWASYEQYF
v_call: TRBV12-5; j_call: TRBJ2-5; clone_size: .; cdr3_aa: CASGPGQGSETQYF
v_call: TRBV7-3; j_call: TRBJ2-3; clone_size: .; cdr3_aa: CASSRRQGLVDTQYF
v_call: TRBV4-1; j_call: TRBJ1-6; clone_size: .; cdr3_aa: CASSQEGQENSPLHF
v_call: TRBV25-1; j_call: TRBJ1-2; clone_size: .; cdr3_aa: CASSELTVGYTF
v_call: TRBV5-4; j_call: TRBJ2-6; clone_size: .; cdr3_aa: CASSLDSSGANVLTF
v_call: TRBV7-2; j_call: TRBJ2-5; clone_size: .; cdr3_aa: CASAPTVWGVGETQYF
v_call: TRBV21-1; j_call: TRBJ2-1; clone_size: .; cdr3_aa: CASSKGGRDATYNEQFF
v_call: TRBV6-5; j_call: TRBJ1-1; clone_size: .; cdr3_aa: CASSPDLVRSEAFF
v_call: TRBV6-6; j_call: TRBJ2-1; clone_size: .; cdr3_aa: CASTKGTGSSNEQFF
v_call: TRBV3-1/TRBV3-2; j_call: TRBJ1-1; clone_size: few; cdr3_aa: CASSLGGGEAFF
v_call: TRBV19; j_call: TRBJ1-2; clone_size: .; cdr3_aa: CASSITVNYGYTF
v_call: TRBV6-2/TRBV6-3; j_call: TRBJ2-2; clone_size: once; cdr3_aa: CASSYVQGGAGELFF
v_call: TRBV4-1; j_call: TRBJ1-3; clone_size: .; cdr3_aa: CASSQPGTVSGNTIYF
v_call: TRBV18; j_call: TRBJ1-5; clone_size: few; cdr3_aa: CASSKNRDGQPQHF
v_call: TRBV7-2; j_call: TRBJ2-7; clone_size: .; cdr3_aa: CASSLAGTEVYEQYF
v_call: TRBV9; j_call: TRBJ1-5; clone_size: .; cdr3_aa: CASSVGSNQPQHF
v_call: TRBV5-4; j_call: TRBJ2-7; clone_size: .; cdr3_aa: CASSRGQGLSYEQYF
v_call: TRBV5-4; j_call: TRBJ2-5; clone_size: .; cdr3_aa: CASSQDWQETQYF
v_call: TRBV18; j_call: TRBJ2-1; clone_size: .; cdr3_aa: CASSPRAGYAYNEQFF
v_call: TRBV19; j_call: TRBJ2-7; clone_size: .; cdr3_aa: CASSISGGTYEQYF
v_call: TRBV13; j_call: TRBJ2-3; clone_size: .; cdr3_aa: CASSLQSGSDTQYF
v_call: TRBV7-7; j_call: TRBJ2-5; clone_size: .; cdr3_aa: CASSPDRGAGETQYF
v_call: TRBV12-5; j_call: TRBJ1-4; clone_size: .; cdr3_aa: CASGSGPIREGREKLFF
v_call: TRBV3-1/TRBV3-2; j_call: TRBJ1-3; clone_size: .; cdr3_aa: CASSQGGQGAISGNTIYF
v_call: TRBV2; j_call: TRBJ2-1; clone_size: .; cdr3_aa: CASRSGGTYNEQFF
v_call: TRBV6-6; j_call: TRBJ2-7; clone_size: .; cdr3_aa: CASRRDTHYEQYF
v_call: TRBV4-3; j_call: TRBJ1-6; clone_size: .; cdr3_aa: CASSQDWGDSYNSPLHF
v_call: TRBV7-2; j_call: TRBJ2-1; clone_size: .; cdr3_aa: CASSLPRGAQIEQFF
v_call: TRBV5-1; j_call: TRBJ2-5; clone_size: .; cdr3_aa: CASSLEATESSTQYF
v_call: TRBV18; j_call: TRBJ1-2; clone_size: .; cdr3_aa: CASSPFTVEGDGYTF
v_call: TRBV7-9; j_call: TRBJ1-6; clone_size: .; cdr3_aa: CASSDEQGRNSPLHF
v_call: TRBV6-5; j_call: TRBJ1-5; clone_size: .; cdr3_aa: CASSLDNQPQHF
v_call: TRBV18; j_call: TRBJ1-5; clone_size: .; cdr3_aa: CASSSETSNQPQHF
v_call: TRBV6-5; j_call: TRBJ2-3; clone_size: .; cdr3_aa: CASSYGGAGTDTQYF
v_call: TRBV7-2; j_call: TRBJ2-7; clone_size: .; cdr3_aa: CASSSHRGSSYEQYF
v_call: TRBV19; j_call: TRBJ2-1; clone_size: .; cdr3_aa: CASSWTSGSYNEQFF
v_call: TRBV13; j_call: TRBJ1-2; clone_size: .; cdr3_aa: CASSLESSAYTF
v_call: TRBV4-3; j_call: TRBJ1-5; clone_size: .; cdr3_aa: CASSQDEYQPQHF
v_call: TRBV4-1; j_call: TRBJ2-5; clone_size: .; cdr3_aa: CASSQVGQKETQYF
v_call: TRBV7-7; j_call: TRBJ2-2; clone_size: .; cdr3_aa: CASSSRTDTGELFF